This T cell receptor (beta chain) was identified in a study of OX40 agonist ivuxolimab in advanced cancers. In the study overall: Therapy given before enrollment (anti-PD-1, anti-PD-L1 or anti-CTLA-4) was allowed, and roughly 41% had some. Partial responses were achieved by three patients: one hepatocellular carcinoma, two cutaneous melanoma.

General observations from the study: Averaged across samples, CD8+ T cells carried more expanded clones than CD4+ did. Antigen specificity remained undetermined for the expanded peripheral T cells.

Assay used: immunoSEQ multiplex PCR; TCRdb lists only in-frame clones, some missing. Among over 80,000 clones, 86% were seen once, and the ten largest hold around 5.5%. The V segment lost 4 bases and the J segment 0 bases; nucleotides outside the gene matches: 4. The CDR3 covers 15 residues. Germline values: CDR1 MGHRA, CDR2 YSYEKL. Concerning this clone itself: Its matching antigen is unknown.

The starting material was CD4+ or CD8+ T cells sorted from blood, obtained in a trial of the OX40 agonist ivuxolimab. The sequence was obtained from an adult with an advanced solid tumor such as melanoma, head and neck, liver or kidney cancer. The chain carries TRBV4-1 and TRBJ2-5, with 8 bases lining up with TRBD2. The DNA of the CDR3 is TGCGCCAGCAGCCCCTTAGCGGGGAACCAAGAGACCCAGTACTTC. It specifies CASSPLAGNQETQYF.